Below, 23 T cell receptor beta chains from the same sample are listed, as sequenced in a study of beta chain features in type 1 diabetes. Study results and caveats: Shorter TCRB CDR3s, moderately but significantly so, marked every one of the four CD4+ subsets in Type 1 diabetes patients.

What these receptors recognize is not known. TCRB transcripts that were expressed got sequenced, as all of the isolated RNA had been reverse transcribed. Sequencing used immunoSEQ multiplex PCR; TCRdb keeps in-frame clones, though not all of them. This table holds roughly 260,000 clones, around 21% found once. Specimen: naive CD4+ T cells from blood. The receptors here all came from a woman between 40 and 50 years old with type 1 diabetes.

The J gene is TRBJ2-2, the V gene TRBV30; TRBD2 matches 11 bases. Germline lookup yields CDR1 GTSNPN and CDR2 SVGIG (reference sequence). This CDR3 comprises 15 residues. The V gene end was trimmed by 1 base and the J gene end by 3 bases; junction bases not matched to a gene: 1. In DNA form, the CDR3 reads TGTGCCTGGAGTGGACTAGCGGGATACACCGGGGAGCTGTTTTTT. Its translation: CAWSGLAGYTGELFF.

The V gene is TRBV4-3, the J gene TRBJ2-7, with 7 bases identical to TRBD2. Germline V gene lookup returns CDR1 LGHNA and CDR2 YSLEER. J lost 5 bases, V lost 0 bases, and 10 bases had no gene match. The CDR3 totals 16 residues. This CDR3 is CASSQEGRTRLHEQYF. The CDR3 bases are TGCGCCAGCAGCCAAGAGGGCAGGACTAGACTCCACGAGCAGTACTTC.

The chain employs TRBV28 and TRBJ1-1; TRBD1 aligns across 9 bases. The ends lost 2 bases at V and 13 bases at J; junction bases unmatched: 2. Germline V gene data show CDR1 as MDHEN and CDR2 as SYDVKM. The CDR3 has 11 amino acids. CDR3 sequence: CASSLGQGIFF. The CDR3 bases are TGTGCCAGCAGTTTAGGACAGGGGATTTTCTTT.

The chain employs TRBV28 and TRBJ2-7; weak D call: TRBD2 (6 bases). The germline CDR1 and CDR2 sequences are MDHEN and SYDVKM. Between the trimmed V and J ends, which lost 7 bases and 1 base, there was a span of 11 bases. The CDR3 runs 13 residues. This chain's CDR3 is CASNGRTSYEQYF. CDR3 nucleotide sequence: TGTGCCAGCAATGGGAGGACTTCCTACGAGCAGTACTTC. Full variable domain (missing parts from reference TRBV28 and TRBJ2-7): DVKVTQSSRYLVKRTGEKVFLECVQDMDHENMFWYRQDPGLGLRLIYFSYDVKMKEKGDIPEGYSVSREKKERFSLILESASTNQTSMYLCASNGRTSYEQYFGPGTRLTVT.

This clone turned up a few times. J is TRBJ2-5 and V is TRBV25-1; 7 bases are a match to TRBD2. The end of the DNA fits TRBJ2-7 better, so the J call may be wrong. This CDR3 contains 13 residues. CDR1 is MGHDK, CDR2 SYGVNS, per germline. CDR3 region: CASSEFGRDEQYF. CDR3 DNA sequence: TGTGCCAGCAGTGAATTTGGGAGGGACGAGCAGTACTTC.

This clone was seen a few times. CDR3 sequence: CASSQDHRNGYTF. CDR3 DNA sequence: TGCGCCAGCAGCCAAGATCACAGGAATGGCTACACCTTC. The gene calls are TRBV4-3 and TRBJ1-2; D is perhaps TRBD1 (5 bases). Germline V gene sequence: CDR1 LGHNA, CDR2 YSLEER. The CDR3 contains 13 residues. The V gene lost 0 bases and the J gene lost 6 bases, with 8 bases spanning the gap.

V usage is TRBV28 and J usage is TRBJ2-3; 8 positions agree with TRBD2. CDR1 and CDR2 from the germline V gene are MDHEN and SYDVKM. The length of the CDR3 is 14 residues. The ends lost 8 bases at V and 4 bases at J; junction bases unmatched: 8. The CDR3 reads CASLSGGAADTQYF. The DNA for the CDR3 is TGTGCCAGCCTGTCCGGGGGGGCTGCAGATACGCAGTATTTT.

CDR3 residues: CASSGLAFQGTYNEQFF. The CDR3 DNA reads as TGTGCCAGCAGCGGACTAGCGTTCCAGGGCACCTACAATGAGCAGTTCTTC. The rearrangement uses TRBV5-4 and TRBJ2-1, with TRBD2 matching over 9 bases. In germline, CDR1 is SGHNT, CDR2 YYREEE (reference sequence). The CDR3 is 17 residues long. V lost 4 bases, J lost 2 bases, and 10 bases stayed unmatched.

The V call is TRBV7-2, the J call TRBJ2-7; the match to TRBD2 covers 10 bases. Trimming took 4 bases from V and 7 from J; bases not matched to a gene: 16. CDR1 and CDR2 from the germline V gene are SGHTA and FQGNSA. The CDR3 is 17 residues long. In nucleotides, the CDR3 is TGTGCCAGCAGCTCCTATTTACTAGCGGGGACTACGATGGAGCAGTACTTC. This encodes CASSSYLLAGTTMEQYF.

J is TRBJ2-7 and V is TRBV5-6; D is perhaps TRBD1 (5 bases). V gave up 0 bases and J gave up 5 bases, with 12 bases separating them. Germline loops: CDR1 SGHDT, CDR2 YYEEEE. The CDR3 has 14 amino acids. CDR3 loop: CASSLGQPLHEQYF. The CDR3 bases are TGTGCCAGCAGCTTGGGACAGCCCCTACACGAGCAGTACTTC.

The chain employs TRBV7-9 and TRBJ2-3; possibly TRBD1 for D (6 bases). CDR1 and CDR2 from the germline V gene are SEHNR and FQNEAQ (reference sequence). V gave up 2 bases and J gave up 4 bases, with 13 bases separating them. This CDR3 is built from 15 residues. The CDR3 DNA follows: TGTGCCAGCAGCTTACTTGGGCAGGGGCCAGATACGCAGTATTTT. It specifies CASSLLGQGPDTQYF.

This sequence joins TRBV4-2 and TRBJ1-1; tentative D call: TRBD1 (5 bases). The ends were cut back, 1 base at V and 2 bases at J, with 8 bases in the middle. This CDR3 has 14 amino acids. Germline CDR1 reads LGHNA; CDR2 reads YNFKEQ. The CDR3 DNA reads as TGTGCCAGCAGCCAAGTAGGGGTAAACACTGAAGCTTTCTTT. Protein: CASSQVGVNTEAFF.

This clone was seen only a few times. The V call is TRBV25-1, the J call TRBJ2-3, with TRBD1 matching over 8 bases. Trimming removed 5 bases from V and 2 bases from J; junction bases left unmatched: 6. This CDR3 has 15 amino acids. Germline CDR1 MGHDK, CDR2 SYGVNS. CDR3 protein: CASSTRRGPTDTQYF. Written as DNA, the CDR3 is TGTGCCAGCAGTACCCGCAGGGGGCCCACAGATACGCAGTATTTT.

This clone was recorded a few times. The V gene is TRBV18, the J gene TRBJ1-2, with D hard to call. CDR3 length: 17 amino acids. Trimming left V 2 bases short and J 1 base short, with 17 bases between. Germline V CDR1 and CDR2: KGHSH, LQKENI. CDR3: CASSPGSRRLNNYGYTF. CDR3 sequence (DNA): TGTGCCAGCTCACCAGGGTCCCGGAGACTGAATAACTATGGCTACACCTTC.

The V gene is TRBV5-1, the J gene TRBJ2-7; D is perhaps TRBD2 (5 bases). The length of the CDR3 is 14 residues. CDR1 is SGHRS, CDR2 YFSETQ, per germline. The germline V and J ends were trimmed by 0 bases and 4 bases, with 11 bases remaining between them. The CDR3 is CASSLDGESYEQYF. CDR3 nucleotide sequence: TGCGCCAGCAGCTTGGACGGGGAAAGTTACGAGCAGTACTTC. The full variable domain, completed using reference TRBV5-1 and TRBJ2-7, is KAGVTQTPRYLIKTRGQQVTLSCSPISGHRSVSWYQQTPGQGLQFLFEYFSETQRNKGNFPGRFSGRQFSNSRSEMNVSTLELGDSALYLCASSLDGESYEQYFGPGTRLTVT.

This chain joins TRBV5-1 and TRBJ1-2; D may be TRBD1 (5 bases). This CDR3 spans 13 amino acids. Trimming removed 4 bases from V and 5 bases from J, with 12 bases in between. From germline, CDR1 is SGHRS and CDR2 YFSETQ. The CDR3 is CASSPDSLYGYTF. The CDR3 DNA sequence: TGCGCCAGCAGCCCCGACAGCCTGTATGGCTACACCTTC.

This clone was recorded a few times. The chain is built from TRBV2 and TRBJ1-6, with 7 bases matching TRBD1. The germline V gene has CDR1 SNHLY and CDR2 FYNNEI. The CDR3 runs 15 residues. V lost 4 bases to trimming and J lost 8 bases; unmatched junction nucleotides: 8. The CDR3: CASSGTGPRDSPLHF. The DNA of the CDR3 is TGTGCCAGCAGTGGGACAGGCCCCCGTGATTCACCCCTCCACTTT.

This clone was counted a few times. This CDR3 is CASSDGSLANYGYTF. The CDR3 DNA sequence: TGCGCCAGCAGCGACGGGAGTCTAGCTAACTATGGCTACACCTTC. The genes are TRBV4-3 and TRBJ1-2, with D uncertain. CDR1 is LGHNA and CDR2 is YSLEER in the germline V gene. V was clipped by 5 bases and J by 0 bases, with 13 bases between them. CDR3 length: 15 amino acids.

A few counts support this clone. Other DNA sequences within the sample encode an identical CDR3. The rearrangement links TRBV5-6 to TRBJ2-7; 7 bases agree with TRBD1. J lost 1 base, V lost 5 bases, and 6 bases had no gene match. The CDR3 loop spans 14 amino acids. The germline V gene has CDR1 SGHDT and CDR2 YYEEEE. The CDR3 loop reads CASSRDRASYEQYF. Written as DNA, the CDR3 is TGTGCCAGCAGTCGCGACAGGGCATCCTACGAGCAGTACTTC. The entire variable domain, with the rest obtained from reference TRBV5-6 and TRBJ2-7, is as follows: DAGVTQSPTHLIKTRGQQVTLRCSPKSGHDTVSWYQQALGQGPQFIFQYYEEEERQRGNFPDRFSGHQFPNYSSELNVNALLLGDSALYLCASSRDRASYEQYFGPGTRLTVT.

This clone was counted between two and nine times. This CDR3 is CASSVADRGTSSYNEQFF. The DNA of the CDR3 is TGTGCCAGCAGCGTTGCGGACAGGGGTACCTCCTCCTACAATGAGCAGTTCTTC. This chain uses TRBV7-3 with TRBJ2-1; 9 bases line up with TRBD1. Germline values: CDR1 SGHTA, CDR2 FQGTGA. V lost 5 bases to trimming and J lost 0 bases; unmatched junction nucleotides: 11. CDR3 length: 18 residues.

The CDR3 here is CASSPHRGSLYNEQFF. CDR3 coding DNA: TGTGCCAGCAGCCCTCATCGGGGGTCCCTGTACAATGAGCAGTTCTTC. The chain joins TRBV5-6 to TRBJ2-1, with D tentatively TRBD2 (6 bases). Germline values: CDR1 SGHDT, CDR2 YYEEEE. The CDR3 is 16 residues long. The germline V and J ends were trimmed by 4 bases and 4 bases, with 18 bases remaining between them.

The chain employs TRBV7-9 and TRBJ2-5, with 10 bases lining up with TRBD1. The V gene end was trimmed by 5 bases and the J gene end by 3 bases; junction bases not matched to a gene: 9. The CDR3 is 16 amino acids. Per germline, CDR1 SEHNR and CDR2 FQNEAQ (reference sequence). Here the CDR3 reads CASSPRQGAREETQYF. The CDR3 nucleotides are TGTGCCAGCAGCCCTAGACAGGGGGCGCGGGAAGAGACCCAGTACTTC.

The CDR3 sequence: CASSLAVVTSGSNEQFF. The CDR3 DNA follows: TGTGCCAGCAGCTTGGCTGTAGTGACTAGCGGGAGCAATGAGCAGTTCTTC. The J gene is TRBJ2-1, the V gene TRBV5-4; 12 bases line up with TRBD2. CDR3 length: 17 amino acids. The germline gives CDR1 SGHNT, CDR2 YYREEE (reference sequence). Trimming took 0 bases from V and 6 from J; bases not matched to a gene: 7.